This T cell receptor (beta chain) comes out of a study of shared clonotypes between healthy human individuals. General observations from the study: Among donors, the sharing of clonotypes was expected to be influenced by sequencing depth.

Clones were sequenced by immunoSEQ multiplex PCR, and TCRdb holds only the in-frame ones, with some missing. Altogether about 470,000 clones are present, roughly 77% being singletons, with the ten largest covering over 10%. Notes on this clone: What it binds is unknown.

Recent vaccinations or acute infections were absent in the healthy HIV-negative adult donors. The sample consisted of PBMCs. The TCR comes from a woman aged 40 to 49 in good health. Some clones in this sample may be carry-over from other donors' samples.

CDR3 amino acids: CASSHRLASSYEQYF. The CDR3 nucleotides are TGCGCCAGCAGCCATAGACTAGCCAGCTCCTACGAGCAGTACTTC. V and J are TRBV5-1 and TRBJ2-7; 7 nucleotides agree with TRBD2. Germline assignment: CDR1 SGHRS and CDR2 YFSETQ. The junction had 7 bases not matched to a gene; V was cut back by 4 bases and J by 0 bases. The CDR3 is 15 residues long.